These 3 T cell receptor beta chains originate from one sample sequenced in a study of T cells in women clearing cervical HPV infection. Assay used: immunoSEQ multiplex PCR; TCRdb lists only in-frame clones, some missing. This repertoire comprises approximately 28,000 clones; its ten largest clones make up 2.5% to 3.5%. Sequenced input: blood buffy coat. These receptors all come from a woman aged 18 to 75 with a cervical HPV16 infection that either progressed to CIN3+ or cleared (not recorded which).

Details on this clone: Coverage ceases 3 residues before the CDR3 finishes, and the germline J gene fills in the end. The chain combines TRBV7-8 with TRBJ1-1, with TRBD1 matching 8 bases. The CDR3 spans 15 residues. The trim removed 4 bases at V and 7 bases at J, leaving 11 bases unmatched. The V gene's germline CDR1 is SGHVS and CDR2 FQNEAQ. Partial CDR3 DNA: TGTGCCAGCAGCTCTTATAGGACAGGGTCCCTTGAA. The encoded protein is CASSSYRTGSLE. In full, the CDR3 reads CASSSYRTGSLEAFF.

The CDR3 region is CASSLRLESYNEQFF. CDR3 bases read: TGTGCCAGCAGCTTAAGACTAGAGAGCTACAATGAG. The chain joins TRBV7-8 to TRBJ2-1, with TRBD2 as a possible D gene (6 bases). Read sequence stops 3 residues before the CDR3 end, and the germline J gene provides the missing end. This CDR3 contains 15 residues. In germline, CDR1 is SGHVS, CDR2 FQNEAQ. Trimming removed 2 bases at V and 3 bases at J, with 11 bases between.

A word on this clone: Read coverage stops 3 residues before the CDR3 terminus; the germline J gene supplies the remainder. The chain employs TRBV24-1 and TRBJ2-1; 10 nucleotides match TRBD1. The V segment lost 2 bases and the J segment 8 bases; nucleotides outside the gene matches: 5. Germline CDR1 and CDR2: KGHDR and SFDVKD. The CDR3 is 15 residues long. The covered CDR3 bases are TGTGCCACCAGTGATTATGGGACAGGGGTCCATGAG. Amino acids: CATSDYGTGVHE. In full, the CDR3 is CATSDYGTGVHEQFF.